These T cell receptor beta chains were read from a single sample in a study of CD4 T cells in relation to SARS-CoV-2 and coronaviruses. TCRdb's copy holds only in-frame clones and misses some; the assay was immunoSEQ multiplex PCR. The sample includes some 19,000 clones, just over 75% of them seen just once. The antigens these receptors bind are not known. The material sequenced was CD4+ T cells from PBMCs, cultured in vitro. Receptor source: a human donor in good health. Both conserved end residues are part of each CDR3. The D gene is left open where the match is weak.

v_call d_call cdr3_aa
TRBV11-2 . CASSTGWRTEAFF
TRBV4-3 TRBD1 CASSSSPFGTGGKYEQYF
TRBV6-6 . CASSKGGVTEAFF
TRBV2 TRBD2 CASSSSGLSTDTQYF
TRBV10-3 . CAISERGRPPLGGYTF
TRBV5-1 . CASSESPQSYEQYF
TRBV7-2 . CASSLDRDTEAFF
TRBV19 . CASSGSQETQYF
TRBV10-1 . CASSESNRVLISNQPQHF
TRBV4-3 . CASSPGEGATEAFF
TRBV7-9 TRBD1 CASRLGTANTGELFF
TRBV2 . CASSERSGGPSTDTQYF
TRBV2 TRBD2 CASSDAGVLGKYEQYF
TRBV7-9 . CASSSGTQGLGETQYF
TRBV19 . CASRANRVTEAFF
TRBV7-2 TRBD1 CASSARDRVMSDTQYF
TRBV28 . CASRPSGDGRETQYF
TRBV18 TRBD2 CASSPPGLGANEQFF
TRBV14 . CASSPRAGDTEAFF
TRBV10-3 TRBD1 CAISTGGSAGELFF
TRBV4-3 . CASSQVDPGELFF
TRBV6-2/TRBV6-3 . CASSYGQTNTGELFF
TRBV4-3 . CASSQDLPGLQFRPLHF
TRBV7-3 . CASSLFPGVNYEQYF
TRBV19 TRBD2 CASSPGLAGGSGADTQYF
TRBV19 TRBD2 CASSPLSGTETQYF
TRBV6-2/TRBV6-3 . CASSYEGRNTEAFF
TRBV18 . CASSPRERDGTQYF
TRBV7-2 . CASNPGGAIYGYTF
TRBV20-1 . CSATGSGPQHF
TRBV7-2 TRBD2 CASSLSGGGTQETQYF
TRBV7-9 . CASSLRQGPYGYTF
TRBV21-1 . CASSKEGGEGAKNIQYF
TRBV9 . CASSVAFVSGELFF
TRBV6-2/TRBV6-3 . CASSYLGIRGYTF
TRBV7-8 . CASTSRWVEDTQYF
TRBV7-8 . CASSPSTDTQYF
TRBV4-3 . CASSHKAGARTDTQYF
TRBV10-3 . CAISEQRDGYTF
TRBV10-1 . CASSESGDLYEQYF
TRBV19 TRBD1 CASRQGITYGYTF
TRBV10-3 . CAISEDRVEPQHF
TRBV6-5 . CASSYLVDTQYF
TRBV7-2 . CASSLGDAGAAGNTIYF
TRBV29-1 . CSVVSRTWGDTEAFF
TRBV11-2 TRBD1 CASSFTGGDGYTF
TRBV10-3 . CAISVGGAQETQYF
TRBV5-4 . CASSLAGLGTEAFF
TRBV7-8 TRBD2 CASSLFQRGAPGETQYF
TRBV12-3/TRBV12-4 TRBD1 CASRIDREAEAFF
TRBV14 . CASSPLSGYNEQFF
TRBV5-8 TRBD2 CASSSPGTSGNTGELFF
TRBV23-1 . CASSQDSQDNQPQHF
TRBV7-2 . CASSFDRTASYEQYF
TRBV9 . CASSVGERRDTEAFF
TRBV7-9 . CASVLGNTIYF
TRBV9 . CASSVDPSGPMGNTEAFF
TRBV29-1 . CSVATQRSSYEQYF
TRBV7-3 TRBD2 CASSLSSGQETQYF
TRBV3-1/TRBV3-2 TRBD2 CASSQDWEGLEQFF